The clone carrying this T cell receptor beta chain has just a few counts. This specimen comes from a study of beta chain features in type 1 diabetes. The whole isolated RNA underwent reverse transcription, so sequencing captured expressed TCRB transcripts. Generated by immunoSEQ multiplex PCR, the TCRdb table keeps only in-frame clones and is missing some. This sample has 130,000 or so clones, with about 10% found just once. This CDR3 is 14 amino acids long. The germline V and J ends were trimmed by 1 base and 2 bases, with 9 bases remaining between them. Per germline, CDR1 SGHAT and CDR2 FQNNGV. The sequenced sample was central memory CD4+ T cells from blood. The source is a man aged 18-30 years in good health. The chain carries TRBV11-2 and TRBJ2-7; D is possibly TRBD1 (5 bases). CDR3 amino acids: CASSLGRVAYEQYF. The CDR3 DNA reads TGTGCCAGCAGCTTAGGCAGGGTGGCCTACGAGCAGTACTTC.